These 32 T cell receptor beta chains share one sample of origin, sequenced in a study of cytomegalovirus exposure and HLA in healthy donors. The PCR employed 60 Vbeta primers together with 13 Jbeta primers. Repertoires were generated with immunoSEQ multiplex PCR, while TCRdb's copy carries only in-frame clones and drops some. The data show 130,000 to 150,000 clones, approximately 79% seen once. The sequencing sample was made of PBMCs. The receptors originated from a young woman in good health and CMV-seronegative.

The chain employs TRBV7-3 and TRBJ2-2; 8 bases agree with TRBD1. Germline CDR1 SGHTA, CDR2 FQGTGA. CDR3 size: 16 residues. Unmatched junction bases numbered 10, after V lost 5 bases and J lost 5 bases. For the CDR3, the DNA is TGTGCCAGCAGCCAACCGGGACAGGATTTAACCGGGGAGCTGTTTTTT. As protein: CASSQPGQDLTGELFF.

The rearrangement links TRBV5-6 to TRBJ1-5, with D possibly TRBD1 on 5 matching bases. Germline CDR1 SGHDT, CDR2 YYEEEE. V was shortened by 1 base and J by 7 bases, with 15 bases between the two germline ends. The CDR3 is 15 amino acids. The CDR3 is CASSLQGQGSQPQHF. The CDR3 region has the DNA TGTGCCAGCAGCTTGCAGGGTCAGGGTAGCCAGCCCCAGCATTTT.

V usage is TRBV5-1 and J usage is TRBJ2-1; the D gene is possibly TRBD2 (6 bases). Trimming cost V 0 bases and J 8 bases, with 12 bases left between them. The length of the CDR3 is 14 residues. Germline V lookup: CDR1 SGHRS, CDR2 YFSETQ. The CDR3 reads CASSLGGVTDEQFF. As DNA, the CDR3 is TGCGCCAGCAGCTTGGGGGGGGTTACCGATGAGCAGTTCTTC.

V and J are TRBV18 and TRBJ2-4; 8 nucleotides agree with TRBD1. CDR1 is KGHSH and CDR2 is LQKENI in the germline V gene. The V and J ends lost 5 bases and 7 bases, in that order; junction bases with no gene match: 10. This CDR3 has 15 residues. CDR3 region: CASSSDRGPGNIQYF. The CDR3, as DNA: TGTGCCAGCTCATCCGACAGGGGACCTGGGAACATTCAGTACTTC.

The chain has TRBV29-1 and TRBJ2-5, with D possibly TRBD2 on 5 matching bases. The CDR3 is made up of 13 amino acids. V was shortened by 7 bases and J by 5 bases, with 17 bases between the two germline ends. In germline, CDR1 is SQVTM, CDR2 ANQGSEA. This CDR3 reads CSGRLPPGETQYF. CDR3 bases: TGCAGCGGCCGCCTACCCCCGGGGGAGACCCAGTACTTC.

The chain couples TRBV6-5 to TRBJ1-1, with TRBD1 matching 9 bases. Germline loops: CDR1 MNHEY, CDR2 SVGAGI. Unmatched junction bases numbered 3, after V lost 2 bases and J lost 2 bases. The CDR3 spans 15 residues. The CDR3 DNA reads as TGTGCCAGCAGTTACCCGGGACAGGGTAACACTGAAGCTTTCTTT. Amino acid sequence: CASSYPGQGNTEAFF.

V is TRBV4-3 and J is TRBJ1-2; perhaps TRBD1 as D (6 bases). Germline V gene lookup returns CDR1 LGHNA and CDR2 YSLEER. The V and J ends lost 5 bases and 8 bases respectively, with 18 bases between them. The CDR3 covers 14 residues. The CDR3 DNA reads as TGCGCCAGCAGCTACACAGGGCTCGATCCGGGCTACACCTTC. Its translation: CASSYTGLDPGYTF.

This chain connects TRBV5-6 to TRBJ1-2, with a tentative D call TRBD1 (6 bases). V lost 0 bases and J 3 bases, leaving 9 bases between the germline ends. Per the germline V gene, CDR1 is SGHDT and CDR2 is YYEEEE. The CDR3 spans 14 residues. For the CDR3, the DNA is TGTGCCAGCAGCTTGGACAGGGAATACTATGGCTACACCTTC. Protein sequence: CASSLDREYYGYTF.

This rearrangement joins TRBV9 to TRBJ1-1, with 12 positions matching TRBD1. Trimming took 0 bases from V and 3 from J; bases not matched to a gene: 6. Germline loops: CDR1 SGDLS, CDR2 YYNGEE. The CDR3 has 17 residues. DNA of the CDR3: TGTGCCAGCAGCGTAGGGGGGACAGGGGGCGCGGACACTGAAGCTTTCTTT. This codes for CASSVGGTGGADTEAFF.

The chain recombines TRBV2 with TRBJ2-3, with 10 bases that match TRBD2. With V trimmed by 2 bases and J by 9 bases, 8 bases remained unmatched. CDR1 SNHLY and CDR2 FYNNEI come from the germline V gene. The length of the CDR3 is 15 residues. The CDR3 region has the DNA TGTGCCAGCAGTGAAAGGAGCGGGGGGGGAGGGACGCAGTATTTT. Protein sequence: CASSERSGGGGTQYF.

The CDR3 region is CASHPTGGSYGYTF. The CDR3 region has the DNA TGCGCCAGCCACCCGACAGGGGGTTCCTATGGCTACACCTTC. The gene calls are TRBV5-1 and TRBJ1-2; TRBD1 matches 9 bases. The CDR3 spans 14 residues. The V segment lost 7 bases and the J segment 4 bases; nucleotides outside the gene matches: 8. Per the germline V gene, CDR1 is SGHRS and CDR2 is YFSETQ.

The CDR3 DNA sequence: TGTGCCAGCAGCTTAAGGTCTAGCACCGACACCGGGGAGCTGTTTTTT. Translation gives CASSLRSSTDTGELFF. This rearrangement joins TRBV7-8 to TRBJ2-2; perhaps TRBD2 as D (5 bases). Germline lookup yields CDR1 SGHVS and CDR2 FQNEAQ. V was cut by 2 bases and J by 3 bases, with 13 bases left in between. The CDR3 contains 16 residues.

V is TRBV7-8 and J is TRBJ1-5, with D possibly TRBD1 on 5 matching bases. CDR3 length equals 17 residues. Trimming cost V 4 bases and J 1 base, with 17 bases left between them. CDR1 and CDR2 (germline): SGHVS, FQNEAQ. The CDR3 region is CASSSSNRRGSNQPQHF. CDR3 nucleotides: TGTGCCAGCAGCTCATCTAACAGGAGAGGAAGCAATCAGCCCCAGCATTTT.

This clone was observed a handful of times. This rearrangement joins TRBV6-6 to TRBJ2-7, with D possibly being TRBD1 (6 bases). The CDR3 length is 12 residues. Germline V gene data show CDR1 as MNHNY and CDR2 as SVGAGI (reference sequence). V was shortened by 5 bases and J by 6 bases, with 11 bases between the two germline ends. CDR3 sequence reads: CASSSQGIEQYF. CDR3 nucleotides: TGTGCCAGCAGTAGCCAGGGGATCGAGCAGTACTTC.

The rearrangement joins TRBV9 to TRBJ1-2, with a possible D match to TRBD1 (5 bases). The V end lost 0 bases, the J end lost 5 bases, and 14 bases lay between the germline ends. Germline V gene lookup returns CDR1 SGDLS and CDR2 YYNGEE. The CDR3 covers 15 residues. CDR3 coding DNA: TGTGCCAGCAGCGTAGAGCAGGGAGGGAGTTATGGCTACACCTTC. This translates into CASSVEQGGSYGYTF.

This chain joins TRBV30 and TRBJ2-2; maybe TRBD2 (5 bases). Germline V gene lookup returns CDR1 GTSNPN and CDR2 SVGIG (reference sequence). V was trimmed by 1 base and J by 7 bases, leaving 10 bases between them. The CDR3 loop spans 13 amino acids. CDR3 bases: TGTGCCTGGAGTGGAGGGAATGGCGGGGAGCTGTTTTTT. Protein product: CAWSGGNGGELFF.

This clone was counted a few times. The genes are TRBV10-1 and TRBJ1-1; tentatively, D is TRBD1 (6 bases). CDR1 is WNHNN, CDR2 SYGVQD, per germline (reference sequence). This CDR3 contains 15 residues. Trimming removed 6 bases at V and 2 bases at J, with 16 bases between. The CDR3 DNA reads TGCGCCAGCAGCCGGCAGACAGGACGCAACACTGAAGCTTTCTTT. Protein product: CASSRQTGRNTEAFF.

The CDR3 coding sequence is TGTGCCAGCAGCTTATCAACAGGAGCGACTGAAGCTTTCTTT. Translation gives CASSLSTGATEAFF. V is TRBV11-2 and J is TRBJ1-1, with D perhaps TRBD1 (5 bases). Trimming left V 2 bases short and J 5 bases short, with 12 bases between. CDR3 length equals 14 residues. CDR1 and CDR2 (germline): SGHAT, FQNNGV.

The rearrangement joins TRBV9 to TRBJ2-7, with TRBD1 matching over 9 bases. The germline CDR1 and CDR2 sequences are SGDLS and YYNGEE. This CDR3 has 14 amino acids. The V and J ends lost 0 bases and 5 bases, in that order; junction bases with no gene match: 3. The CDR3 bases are TGTGCCAGCAGCGTAGGGACAGGGGACCACGAGCAGTACTTC. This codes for CASSVGTGDHEQYF.

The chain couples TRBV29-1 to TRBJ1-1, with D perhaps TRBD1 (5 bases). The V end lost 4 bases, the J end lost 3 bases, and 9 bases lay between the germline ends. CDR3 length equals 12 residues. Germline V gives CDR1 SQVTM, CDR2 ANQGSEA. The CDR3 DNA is TGCAGCGTTGGGCGGGGCTACACTGAAGCTTTCTTT. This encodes CSVGRGYTEAFF.

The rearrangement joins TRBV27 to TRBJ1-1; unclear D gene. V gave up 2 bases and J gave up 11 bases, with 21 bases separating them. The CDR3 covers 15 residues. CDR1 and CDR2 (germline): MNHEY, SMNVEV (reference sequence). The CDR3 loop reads CASSLGVETRNRAFF. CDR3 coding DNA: TGTGCCAGCAGTTTAGGTGTGGAGACTCGCAATAGGGCTTTCTTT.

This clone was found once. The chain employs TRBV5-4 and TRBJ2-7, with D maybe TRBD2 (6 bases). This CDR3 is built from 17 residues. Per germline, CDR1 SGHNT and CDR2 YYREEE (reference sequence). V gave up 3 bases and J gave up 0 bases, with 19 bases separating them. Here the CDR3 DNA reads TGTGCCAGCAGCTACGGCCCCGACAGCGGGTCCTCCTACGAGCAGTACTTC. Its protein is CASSYGPDSGSSYEQYF.

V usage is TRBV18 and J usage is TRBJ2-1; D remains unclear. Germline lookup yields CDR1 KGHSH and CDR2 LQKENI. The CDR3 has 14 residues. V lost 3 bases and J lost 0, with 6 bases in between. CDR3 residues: CASSPTGSYNEQFF. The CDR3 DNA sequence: TGTGCCAGCTCACCTACGGGCTCCTACAATGAGCAGTTCTTC.

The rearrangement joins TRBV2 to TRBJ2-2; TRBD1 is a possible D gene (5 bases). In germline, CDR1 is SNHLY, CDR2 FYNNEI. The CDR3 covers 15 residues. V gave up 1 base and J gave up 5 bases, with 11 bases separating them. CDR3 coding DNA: TGTGCCAGCAGTGAAGGGGGCGCGAGGACCGGGGAGCTGTTTTTT. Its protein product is CASSEGGARTGELFF.

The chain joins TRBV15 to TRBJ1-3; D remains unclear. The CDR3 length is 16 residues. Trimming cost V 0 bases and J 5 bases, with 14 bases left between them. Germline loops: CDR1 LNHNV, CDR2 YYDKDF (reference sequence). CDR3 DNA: TGTGCCACCAGCAGAGACCCCTACGGGGAGAGAAACACCATATATTTT. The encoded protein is CATSRDPYGERNTIYF. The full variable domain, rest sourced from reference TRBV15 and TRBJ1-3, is DAMVIQNPRYQVTQFGKPVTLSCSQTLNHNVMYWYQQKSSQAPKLLFHYYDKDFNNEADTPDNFQSRRPNTSFCFLDIRSPGLGDTAMYLCATSRDPYGERNTIYFGEGSWLTVV.

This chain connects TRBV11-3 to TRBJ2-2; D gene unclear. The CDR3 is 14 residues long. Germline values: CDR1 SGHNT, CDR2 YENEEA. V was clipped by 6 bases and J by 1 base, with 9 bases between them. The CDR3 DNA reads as TGTGCCAGCAGTCTTGGGCAGAACACCGGGGAGCTGTTTTTT. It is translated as CASSLGQNTGELFF. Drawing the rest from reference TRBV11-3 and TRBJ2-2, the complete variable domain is EAGVVQSPRYKIIEKKQPVAFWCNPISGHNTLYWYLQNLGQGPELLIRYENEEAVDDSQLPKDRFSAERLKGVDSTLKIQPAELGDSAVYLCASSLGQNTGELFFGEGSRLTVL.

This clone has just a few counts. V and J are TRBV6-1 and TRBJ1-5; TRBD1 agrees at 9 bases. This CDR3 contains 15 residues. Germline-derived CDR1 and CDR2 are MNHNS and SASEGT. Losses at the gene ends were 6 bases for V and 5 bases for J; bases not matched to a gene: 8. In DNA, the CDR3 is TGTGCCAGCAGCGGCGGGACAGGGAATTATCAGCCCCAGCATTTT. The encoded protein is CASSGGTGNYQPQHF.

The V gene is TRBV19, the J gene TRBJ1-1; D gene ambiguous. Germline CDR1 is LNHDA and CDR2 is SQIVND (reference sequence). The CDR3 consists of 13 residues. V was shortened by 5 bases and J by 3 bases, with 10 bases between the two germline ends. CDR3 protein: CASSPLADTEAFF. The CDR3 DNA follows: TGTGCCAGTAGTCCACTCGCGGACACTGAAGCTTTCTTT.

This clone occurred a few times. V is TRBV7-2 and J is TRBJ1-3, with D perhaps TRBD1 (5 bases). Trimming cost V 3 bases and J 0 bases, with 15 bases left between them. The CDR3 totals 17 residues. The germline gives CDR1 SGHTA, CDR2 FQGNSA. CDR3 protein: CASSFSQGPTSGNTIYF. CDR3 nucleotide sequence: TGTGCCAGCAGCTTTTCCCAGGGTCCAACCTCTGGAAACACCATATATTTT.

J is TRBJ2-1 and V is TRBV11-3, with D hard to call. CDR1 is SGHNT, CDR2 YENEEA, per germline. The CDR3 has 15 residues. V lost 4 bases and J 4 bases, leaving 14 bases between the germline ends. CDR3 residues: CASSSISSDYNEQFF. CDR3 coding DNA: TGTGCCAGCAGCTCGATTTCCTCAGATTACAATGAGCAGTTCTTC.

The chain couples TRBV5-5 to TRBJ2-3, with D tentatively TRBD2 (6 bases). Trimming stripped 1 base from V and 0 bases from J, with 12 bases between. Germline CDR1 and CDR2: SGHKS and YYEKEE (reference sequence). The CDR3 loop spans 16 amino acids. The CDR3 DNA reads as TGTGCCAGCAGCTTGAGTGCGGGAACTAGCACAGATACGCAGTATTTT. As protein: CASSLSAGTSTDTQYF.

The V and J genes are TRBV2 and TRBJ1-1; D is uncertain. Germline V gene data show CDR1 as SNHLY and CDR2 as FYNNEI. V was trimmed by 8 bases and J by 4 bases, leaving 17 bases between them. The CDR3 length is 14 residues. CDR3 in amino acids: CASLRPSGSTEAFF. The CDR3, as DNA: TGTGCCAGCCTCCGCCCGAGCGGGAGCACTGAAGCTTTCTTT.